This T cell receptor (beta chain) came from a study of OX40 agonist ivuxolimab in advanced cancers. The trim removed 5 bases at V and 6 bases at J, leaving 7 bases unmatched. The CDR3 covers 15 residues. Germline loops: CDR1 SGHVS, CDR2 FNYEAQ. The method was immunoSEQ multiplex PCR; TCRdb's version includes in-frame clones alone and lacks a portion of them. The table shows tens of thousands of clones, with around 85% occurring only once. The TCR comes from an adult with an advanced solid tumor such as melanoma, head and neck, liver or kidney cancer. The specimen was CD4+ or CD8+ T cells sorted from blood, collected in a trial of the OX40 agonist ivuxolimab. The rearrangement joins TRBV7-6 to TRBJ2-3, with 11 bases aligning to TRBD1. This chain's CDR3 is CASSAGTGGMDTQYF. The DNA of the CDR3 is TGTGCCAGCAGCGCGGGGACAGGGGGTATGGATACGCAGTATTTT. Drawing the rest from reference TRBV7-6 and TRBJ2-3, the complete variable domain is GAGVSQSPRYKVTKRGQDVALRCDPISGHVSLYWYRQALGQGPEFLTYFNYEAQQDKSGLPNDRFSAERPEGSISTLTIQRTEQRDSAMYRCASSAGTGGMDTQYFGPGTRLTVL.